This TCR beta chain is drawn from a study of tumor and adjacent non-tumor tissue in lung cancer. About the research overall: Aged roughly 31 to 85 years, patients included 10 men and a few women with stage I to III disease. Samples averaged around 4 million productive TCRbeta reads each.

The library came from three nested PCR rounds adapted from ARM-PCR protocols. One entry per CDR3 protein, called by TCRdb with MiXCR from the multiplex PCR reads. This sample carries about 80,000 distinct CDR3 sequences, approximately 78% of them seen once, and the ten largest clones take 45% to 55%. No cell sorting was done before RNA was extracted from the tissue. More than 3 cm separated this lung sample from the edge of the tumor. The CDR3 has 17 residues. Looked up from germline, CDR1 is LGHNA and CDR2 is YSLEER. Study-wide results and caveats: Top 100 clones took a larger repertoire share in normal lung.

This clonotype appeared once. Its antigen is unidentified. The junction and the germline gene differ at one end; a read error may be behind it. Source material: distant non-tumor lung tissue. This sequence originates from a man in his sixties with non-small cell lung cancer. The chain joins TRBV4-3 to TRBJ1-1; D ambiguous. The CDR3 nucleotides read TGCGCCAGCAGACAAGACGTTCCGGGCAGTACGGGCACTGAAGCATTCTTT. It is translated as CASRQDVPGSTGTEAFF.